This passage covers 16 T cell receptor beta chains from one sample sequenced in a study of shared T cell receptors in the human thymus. The assay was immunoSEQ multiplex PCR, and TCRdb's table has in-frame clones only and misses some. The sample has about 730,000 clones, roughly 85% seen once. These data also featured in a second study, about human thymus T cells.

Sequencing was performed on thymocytes. These receptors all come from a girl under three years old with a congenital heart defect.

The chain uses TRBV5-6 and TRBJ1-5; D may be TRBD1 (6 bases). The CDR3 sequence is 14 residues long. The V end was cut by 3 bases, the J end by 5 bases, with 12 bases between. Germline-derived CDR1 and CDR2 are SGHDT and YYEEEE. The CDR3 loop reads CASSSTGSDQPQHF. The CDR3 DNA is TGTGCCAGCAGCTCCACAGGGAGTGATCAGCCCCAGCATTTT.

The V gene is TRBV10-3, the J gene TRBJ1-1, with D uncertain. The CDR3 is 13 residues long. Germline CDR1 ENHRY, CDR2 SYGVKD. With 3 bases removed from V and 0 bases from J, the gap between germline ends came to 5 bases. The CDR3 spells CAISELVNTEAFF. The CDR3 DNA is TGTGCCATCAGTGAACTGGTGAACACTGAAGCTTTCTTT.

The chain carries TRBV7-2 and TRBJ2-1, with D tentatively TRBD2 (6 bases). Germline V gene lookup returns CDR1 SGHTA and CDR2 FQGNSA. The length of the CDR3 is 14 residues. The V end was cut by 5 bases, the J end by 7 bases, with 15 bases between. The CDR3 region has the DNA TGTGCCAGCAGCCCCTGGGGGGAGGTGAATGAGCAGTTCTTC. Amino acid sequence: CASSPWGEVNEQFF.

This clone came up a few times. The genes are TRBV4-2 and TRBJ2-5; 8 nucleotides agree with TRBD2. The V gene's germline CDR1 is LGHNA and CDR2 YNFKEQ. CDR3 size: 15 residues. J was trimmed by 2 bases and V by 4 bases; bases with no gene match: 6. DNA for the CDR3: TGTGCCAGCAGCCCGGGGGTAGCGGGGCAAGAGACCCAGTACTTC. Translating gives CASSPGVAGQETQYF.

The rearrangement links TRBV19 to TRBJ2-5; no clear D. The J call is doubtful: the DNA matches TRBJ2-7 better. CDR3 length: 11 amino acids. Germline V gene lookup returns CDR1 LNHDA and CDR2 SQIVND (reference sequence). Written as DNA, the CDR3 is TGTGCCAGTAGTATGGGCCCCGAGCAGTACTTC. This gives the protein CASSMGPEQYF.

This clone was detected a few times. The junction shows a germline mismatch at one end, possibly a read error. The sample has other DNA sequences that encode this CDR3 too. The genes are TRBV27 and TRBJ1-6; 7 bases map to TRBD1. Germline assignment: CDR1 MNHEY and CDR2 SMNVEV (reference sequence). This CDR3 has 14 residues. The CDR3 DNA sequence: TGTGCCAGCAGTCTTGGACAGGTTAATTCCCCCCTCCACTTT. This codes for CASSLGQVNSPLHF.

The V call is TRBV10-3, the J call TRBJ1-1; unclear D gene. Germline V gives CDR1 ENHRY, CDR2 SYGVKD. Between the trimmed V and J ends, which lost 2 bases and 2 bases, there was a span of 3 bases. The CDR3 sequence is 12 residues long. The CDR3 DNA reads as TGTGCCATCAGTGAGATAAACACTGAAGCTTTCTTT. It is translated as CAISEINTEAFF.

This chain uses TRBV5-1 with TRBJ2-3; maybe TRBD1 (6 bases). Germline V CDR1 and CDR2: SGHRS, YFSETQ. The CDR3 runs to 17 residues. The V end lost 5 bases, the J end lost 2 bases, and 21 bases lay between the germline ends. The CDR3 coding sequence is TGCGCCAGCAGAAACACCACAGGGAAGGGGAACACAGATACGCAGTATTTT. This gives the protein CASRNTTGKGNTDTQYF.

This rearrangement joins TRBV27 to TRBJ1-5; D possibly corresponds to TRBD1 (5 bases). The CDR3 has 13 amino acids. V shed 6 bases and J shed 2 bases, with 8 bases lying between them. CDR1 is MNHEY, CDR2 SMNVEV, per germline (reference sequence). CDR3 sequence reads: CASSRAGNQPQHF. DNA of the CDR3: TGTGCCAGCAGCAGGGCAGGCAATCAGCCCCAGCATTTT.

This clone was counted between two and nine times. The chain links TRBV5-4 to TRBJ2-2; TRBD2 agrees at 8 bases. Trimming cost V 0 bases and J 0 bases; bases outside gene matches: 1. The CDR3 runs to 16 residues. CDR1 SGHNT and CDR2 YYREEE come from the germline V gene (reference sequence). Written as DNA, the CDR3 is TGTGCCAGCAGCTTGGATAGCGGGGCGAACACCGGGGAGCTGTTTTTT. It codes for CASSLDSGANTGELFF.

This clone was recorded only once. The chain combines TRBV11-2 with TRBJ1-2, with 7 bases lining up with TRBD1. Trimming removed 2 bases from V and 2 bases from J; junction bases left unmatched: 14. The germline V gene has CDR1 SGHAT and CDR2 FQNNGV. The CDR3 is 18 residues long. The CDR3, as DNA: TGTGCCAGCAGCTTACTGCCGGACAGGAAGTCCTCAAACTATGGCTACACCTTC. Translation: CASSLLPDRKSSNYGYTF.

The V gene is TRBV5-5, the J gene TRBJ1-2; D not resolved. Germline lookup yields CDR1 SGHKS and CDR2 YYEKEE (reference sequence). CDR3 length equals 13 residues. Trimming shortened V by 0 bases and J by 2 bases, and 5 bases separated the two germline ends. CDR3 sequence reads: CASSLGPNYGYTF. The DNA for the CDR3 is TGTGCCAGCAGCTTGGGTCCAAACTATGGCTACACCTTC.

This clone was found once. V usage is TRBV19 and J usage is TRBJ1-2, with TRBD1 as a possible D gene (6 bases). V lost 5 bases and J 3 bases, leaving 10 bases between the germline ends. CDR3 length equals 13 residues. CDR1 and CDR2 from the germline V gene are LNHDA and SQIVND (reference sequence). CDR3 in DNA: TGTGCCAGTAGTTTTAGACAGGACTATGGCTACACCTTC. This translates into CASSFRQDYGYTF.

The V gene is TRBV9, the J gene TRBJ1-1; 10 bases line up with TRBD1. The CDR3 extends over 18 amino acids. Germline V CDR1 and CDR2: SGDLS, YYNGEE. V trimming: 3 bases; J trimming: 2 bases; junction bases outside the gene matches: 13. The CDR3 DNA reads as TGTGCCAGCAGCGCTACCGGGACAGGGGATCTGGCCAACACTGAAGCTTTCTTT. Amino acids: CASSATGTGDLANTEAFF.

This chain uses TRBV7-2 with TRBJ2-1; 12 bases agree with TRBD2. The trim removed 4 bases at V and 4 bases at J, leaving 2 bases unmatched. Germline values: CDR1 SGHTA, CDR2 FQGNSA. The CDR3 totals 15 residues. CDR3 sequence: CASSSTSGGYNEQFF. The CDR3 DNA follows: TGTGCCAGCAGCTCGACTAGCGGGGGTTACAATGAGCAGTTCTTC.

The J gene is TRBJ1-1, the V gene TRBV27, with TRBD1 matching 8 bases. The CDR3 is made up of 22 amino acids. Germline CDR1 MNHEY, CDR2 SMNVEV (reference sequence). The J segment lost 4 bases and the V segment lost 3 bases, leaving 28 bases of the junction unmatched. CDR3 DNA sequence: TGTGCCAGCAGTTTTAATTCAGGGCCCGGCCGGACAGGGCTGTTTAGGGGCACTGAAGCTTTCTTT. Translation: CASSFNSGPGRTGLFRGTEAFF.